The T cell receptor (beta chain) described here comes from a study of brain T cells in children with intractable seizures. Assay: immunoSEQ multiplex PCR; the TCRdb copy retains only in-frame clones and omits some. The sample carries 110,000 or so clones, 94% recorded once. Points from the study as a whole: Pre- and post-surgery blood differed in depth, so pre-surgery absences may be undersampling.

Surgery cases with the highest brain T cell transcript signatures were chosen for sequencing. Before surgery, patients took at least one anti-epileptic drug. To note about this clone: Its antigen is unidentified.

The CDR3 runs to 18 residues. Trimming removed 3 bases from V and 0 bases from J, with 19 bases in between. Looked up from germline, CDR1 is SGHRS and CDR2 is YFSETQ. This sample comprised peripheral blood, obtained at surgery. The receptor was isolated from a boy younger than two with hemimegalencephaly and intractable seizures. The V gene is TRBV5-1, the J gene TRBJ2-1; the D gene is possibly TRBD2 (6 bases). In nucleotides, the CDR3 is TGCGCCAGCAGCTCTCTCCTATCTAGCGAGTACTCCTACAATGAGCAGTTCTTC. Protein product: CASSSLLSSEYSYNEQFF. The entire variable domain, with the rest obtained from reference TRBV5-1 and TRBJ2-1, is as follows: KAGVTQTPRYLIKTRGQQVTLSCSPISGHRSVSWYQQTPGQGLQFLFEYFSETQRNKGNFPGRFSGRQFSNSRSEMNVSTLELGDSALYLCASSSLLSSEYSYNEQFFGPGTRLTVL.